The 10 T cell receptor beta chains listed next were all sequenced from one sample in a study of blood T cell repertoires in COVID-19. Sequencing was performed with immunoSEQ multiplex PCR; in TCRdb, only in-frame clones are kept and a portion is missing. Of approximately 75,000 clones listed, approximately 82% are singletons. Sample: peripheral blood. These TCRs come from a human donor in a cohort sampled during active COVID-19.

This chain links TRBV5-1 with TRBJ1-1; maybe TRBD1 (6 bases). The CDR3 has 13 residues. Trimming shortened V by 3 bases and J by 5 bases, and 11 bases separated the two germline ends. The V gene's germline CDR1 is SGHRS and CDR2 YFSETQ. The CDR3 coding sequence is TGCGCCAGCAGCTCCCCCACAGGGACTGAAGCTTTCTTT. Its translation: CASSSPTGTEAFF.

This sequence joins TRBV30 and TRBJ1-2; no reliable D call. Trimming pared 0 bases from V and 7 bases from J, leaving 9 bases between. CDR1 is GTSNPN and CDR2 is SVGIG in the germline V gene (reference sequence). The CDR3 loop spans 12 amino acids. The CDR3 is CAWSVTESGYTF. The CDR3 coding sequence is TGTGCCTGGAGTGTAACTGAAAGTGGCTACACCTTC.

This clone was counted a few times. This chain connects TRBV5-4 to TRBJ1-6, with D possibly being TRBD1 (6 bases). Between the trimmed V and J ends, which lost 1 base and 1 base, there was a span of 21 bases. Germline CDR1 is SGHNT and CDR2 is YYREEE (reference sequence). This CDR3 has 20 residues. The CDR3 DNA reads TGTGCCAGCAGCTTGAAAGCTCGTTTGGGGGCGCGGTCCTATAATTCACCCCTCCACTTT. It translates to CASSLKARLGARSYNSPLHF.

A note on this clone: The sample contains more than one DNA sequence encoding this CDR3. The V and J genes are TRBV9 and TRBJ1-3; D call uncertain. Trimming took 0 bases from V and 0 from J, leaving 4 bases between them. The CDR3 is 14 residues long. Per germline, CDR1 SGDLS and CDR2 YYNGEE. The CDR3 spells CASSVGSSGNTIYF. The CDR3 bases are TGTGCCAGCAGCGTAGGGAGCTCTGGAAACACCATATATTTT.

V and J are TRBV12-3 or TRBV12-4 and TRBJ1-2, with D perhaps matching TRBD1 (5 bases). Trimming stripped 6 bases from V and 7 bases from J, with 12 bases between. The CDR3 contains 12 residues. The CDR3 region has the DNA TGTGCCAGCAGCTTTGGGGCTTTTGGCTACACCTTC. It is translated as CASSFGAFGYTF.

CDR3 bases: TGTGCCAGCAGTTACTTCGGCGGGGGGCGAGGCACTGAAGCTTTCTTT. This gives the protein CASSYFGGGRGTEAFF. This chain connects TRBV6-5 to TRBJ1-1, with D perhaps TRBD1 (6 bases). Germline CDR1 MNHEY, CDR2 SVGAGI. The length of the CDR3 is 16 residues. The V end was cut by 1 base, the J end by 4 bases, with 16 bases between.

This chain connects TRBV5-1 to TRBJ1-4, with 8 positions matching TRBD1. The V segment lost 2 bases and the J segment 8 bases; nucleotides outside the gene matches: 5. This CDR3 has 14 residues. Per the germline V gene, CDR1 is SGHRS and CDR2 is YFSETQ. CDR3 sequence (DNA): TGCGCCAGCAGCTTTCAGGGGGCGAACGAAAAACTGTTTTTT. This codes for CASSFQGANEKLFF. Using reference TRBV5-1 and TRBJ1-4 for the parts outside the CDR3, the full variable domain is KAGVTQTPRYLIKTRGQQVTLSCSPISGHRSVSWYQQTPGQGLQFLFEYFSETQRNKGNFPGRFSGRQFSNSRSEMNVSTLELGDSALYLCASSFQGANEKLFFGSGTQLSVL.

The chain recombines TRBV6-5 with TRBJ1-2, with 7 bases aligning to TRBD1. Losses at the gene ends were 5 bases for V and 0 bases for J; bases not matched to a gene: 3. This CDR3 spans 14 amino acids. Germline V gene lookup returns CDR1 MNHEY and CDR2 SVGAGI. CDR3 amino acids: CASSLQGPNYGYTF. The CDR3 DNA reads as TGTGCCAGCAGTCTACAGGGGCCTAACTATGGCTACACCTTC.

The chain joins TRBV14 to TRBJ2-3; weak D call: TRBD1 (5 bases). V was pared by 0 bases and J by 2 bases, with 12 bases between. The CDR3 extends over 16 amino acids. In germline, CDR1 is SGHDN, CDR2 FVKESK. The CDR3 DNA reads as TGTGCCAGCAGCCAAGATAAGGGGAAAATCACAGATACGCAGTATTTT. This gives the protein CASSQDKGKITDTQYF.

This clone was counted a few times. V and J are TRBV19 and TRBJ1-1; 7 bases fit TRBD1. This CDR3 contains 12 residues. J was trimmed by 10 bases and V by 5 bases; bases with no gene match: 7. Per the germline V gene, CDR1 is LNHDA and CDR2 is SQIVND (reference sequence). This CDR3 reads CASSPRGIVAFF. CDR3 DNA: TGTGCCAGTAGTCCCAGGGGGATAGTAGCTTTCTTT.